These T cell receptor beta chains were read from a single sample in a study of T-cell reconstitution after alpha-beta-depleted transplantation in children. TCRdb re-called the PCR reads through MiXCR, storing one row per CDR3 protein. The data hold some 600,000 distinct CDR3 sequences, with approximately 12% observed a single time. Sequenced material: PBMCs, mostly from graft donor cells, taken 360 days after TCRalphabeta/CD19-depleted stem cell transplant. The source is a male patient aged 10 to 17 who had a stem cell transplant for acute myeloid leukemia, so the T cells may come from the graft donor. Each CDR3 is given with its conserved first and last residue. The D gene is left open where the match is weak. Rows may omit the clone size; those that give it use once, few, many or a size class.

d_call: NA; j_call: TRBJ2-1; clone_size: NA; v_call: TRBV5-5; cdr3_aa: CASSTYRVTYNEQFF; cdr3_nt: TGTGCCAGCAGCACCTACAGGGTAACCTACAATGAGCAGTTCTTC
d_call: NA; j_call: TRBJ1-5; clone_size: NA; v_call: TRBV20-1; cdr3_aa: CSVVGGGDQPQHF; cdr3_nt: TGCAGTGTTGTGGGGGGCGGGGATCAGCCCCAGCATTTT
d_call: TRBD2; j_call: TRBJ2-1; clone_size: NA; v_call: TRBV11-2; cdr3_aa: CASSLGRSGSYNEQFF; cdr3_nt: TGTGCCAGCAGCTTAGGGCGTAGCGGGAGTTACAATGAGCAGTTCTTC
d_call: NA; j_call: TRBJ2-5; clone_size: many; v_call: TRBV15; cdr3_aa: CATSRGSYSQETQYF; cdr3_nt: TGTGCCACCAGCAGAGGTTCCTACAGCCAAGAGACCCAGTACTTC
d_call: TRBD2; j_call: TRBJ2-7; clone_size: NA; v_call: TRBV9; cdr3_aa: CASSSSPTSGIASLYEQYF; cdr3_nt: TGTGCCAGCAGCTCCAGCCCGACTAGCGGGATAGCCAGCTTATACGAGCAGTACTTC
d_call: NA; j_call: TRBJ2-1; clone_size: many; v_call: TRBV7-2; cdr3_aa: CASSLLRRYNEQFF; cdr3_nt: TGTGCCAGCAGCTTACTTAGGCGATACAATGAGCAGTTCTTC
d_call: TRBD2; j_call: TRBJ2-1; clone_size: NA; v_call: TRBV11-2; cdr3_aa: CASSYGAGGSTISYNEQFF; cdr3_nt: TGTGCCAGCAGCTACGGAGCGGGGGGAAGTACAATCTCCTACAATGAGCAGTTCTTC
d_call: TRBD2; j_call: TRBJ2-3; clone_size: NA; v_call: TRBV7-8; cdr3_aa: CASSLVRGARTSGPDTQYF; cdr3_nt: TGTGCCAGCAGCTTAGTTCGGGGAGCGAGGACTAGCGGACCAGATACGCAGTATTTT
d_call: NA; j_call: TRBJ2-7; clone_size: few; v_call: TRBV7-9; cdr3_aa: CASSLKERAWEQYF; cdr3_nt: TGTGCCAGCAGCTTAAAGGAGCGAGCTTGGGAGCAGTACTTC
d_call: TRBD2; j_call: TRBJ2-1; clone_size: few; v_call: TRBV7-3; cdr3_aa: CASSPYGREPYNEQFF; cdr3_nt: TGTGCCAGCAGCCCCTACGGGAGGGAGCCCTACAATGAGCAGTTCTTC